The rows below give T cell receptor beta chains drawn from one sample of a study of blood T cell repertoires in COVID-19. Clones were read by immunoSEQ multiplex PCR, and TCRdb kept only the in-frame ones, dropping some. This sample has 220,000 or so clones, with about 87% found just once. What was sequenced was PBMCs or T cells enriched from blood (not recorded which). Receptors originate from a man aged 45-65 years who had been exposed to COVID-19. CDR3s include the opening cysteine and the closing phenylalanine or tryptophan.

J gene	V gene	CDR3 protein
TRBJ2-2	TRBV29-1	CSVAGDSSSNTGELFF
TRBJ2-1	TRBV7-8	CASSPRTSGSGYNEQFF
TRBJ1-2	TRBV5-1	CASSYELGQGGYGYTF
TRBJ1-4	TRBV19	CASLSETGSNEKLFF
TRBJ2-7	TRBV18	CASSLSGTIDEQYF
TRBJ2-2	TRBV7-3	CASSLGSGQGAAGELFF
TRBJ1-1	TRBV28	CASSLGRVDTEAFF
TRBJ2-1	TRBV7-2	CASSSYVGTGLINEQFF
TRBJ2-7	TRBV20-1	CSASRAFYEQYF
TRBJ2-6	TRBV18	CASSPLSDSTSGANVLTF
TRBJ1-5	TRBV2	CASSSHTYRDRGRWGNQPQHF
TRBJ2-1	TRBV28	CASGTAYNEQFF
TRBJ1-2	TRBV28	CATADRGYGYTF
TRBJ1-2	TRBV5-4	CASSLVGELYGYTF
TRBJ1-1	TRBV7-9	CASSQLSSNTEAFF
TRBJ2-2	TRBV2	CASTDPGFRVGTGELFF
TRBJ2-2	TRBV6-5	CASASGGLPTGELFF
TRBJ1-2	TRBV10-3	CAIHPQGLDYGYTF
TRBJ2-3	TRBV2	CASSGQIATDTQYF
TRBJ1-4	TRBV19	CASSPAFSGKLFF
TRBJ1-2	TRBV28	CASSLSTGGYGYTF
TRBJ2-3	TRBV24-1	CATSDLKQVGTDTQYF
TRBJ2-3	TRBV24-1	CATSGEKGGTQYF
TRBJ1-6	TRBV3-1/TRBV3-2	CASSPGTGDSPLHF
TRBJ1-5	TRBV7-2	CASSLAVSFSGQPQHF
TRBJ2-7	TRBV28	CASSLLWTGGRYEQYF
TRBJ2-3	TRBV4-1	CASSITGDGDTQYF
TRBJ1-3	TRBV2	CASSLITGRGNTIYF
TRBJ2-1	TRBV18	CASQLASRAPEQFF
TRBJ2-1	TRBV7-2	CASSLAAGALSYNEQFF
TRBJ1-6	TRBV7-3	CASTSGRGESYNSPLHF
TRBJ1-3	TRBV18	CASSPPGRGTGNTIYF
TRBJ1-2	TRBV4-1	CASSQEQGGYTF
TRBJ1-2	TRBV5-1	CASSLGDRGFYGYTF
TRBJ2-3	TRBV5-1	CASSRRASGRDDTQYF
TRBJ2-7	TRBV6-5	CASSYVSGSYEQYF
TRBJ2-1	TRBV21-1	CASSAQKGERAKDNEQFF
TRBJ1-1	TRBV6-5	CASSYPPGGLVTEAFF
TRBJ2-2	TRBV7-3	CASSRIAGDTGELFF
TRBJ2-7	TRBV7-9	CASSLPSGLYEQYF
TRBJ1-5	TRBV2	CASSPPGILNQPQHF
TRBJ1-1	TRBV18	CASSLRQGWNTEAFF
TRBJ2-1	TRBV29-1	CSVLYNEQFF
TRBJ1-4	TRBV28	CASNPDGAVKEKLFF
TRBJ1-5	TRBV6-5	CASSPRDSYQPQHF
TRBJ1-6	TRBV27	CASSLKRDSPLHF
TRBJ2-3	TRBV27	CASSQDAGWASGRYITDTQYF